The T cell receptor beta chain under discussion was sequenced for a study of blood T cell repertoires in COVID-19. Assay: immunoSEQ multiplex PCR; the TCRdb copy retains only in-frame clones and omits some. The table includes about 130,000 clones, approximately 83% detected once. Trimming shortened V by 0 bases and J by 7 bases, and 10 bases separated the two germline ends. Germline V CDR1 and CDR2: ENHRY, SYGVKD. This CDR3 has 14 amino acids. The specimen was peripheral blood. V is TRBV10-3 and J is TRBJ1-5, with D unresolved. The source is a woman in her forties or fifties with acute or convalescent COVID-19. The CDR3 loop is CAISESEGGQPQHF. CDR3 nucleotide sequence: TGTGCCATCAGTGAGTCGGAGGGTGGGCAGCCCCAGCATTTT.